This record looks at one T cell receptor beta chain sequence and its context. Its antigen is not identified. This beta chain is off target for a library built for alpha chains, so its abundance means little. The source of the sample is a study of spatial heterogeneity in lung cancer. Broader study findings: Expanded alpha and beta TCR counts within tumors tracked tumor mutation counts.

Germline V gene data show CDR1 as MNHEY and CDR2 as SMNVEV (reference sequence). With V trimmed by 5 bases and J by 0 bases, 4 bases remained unmatched. CDR3 size: 16 residues. TCRdb reprocessed the 5' RACE reads with MiXCR, giving one entry per CDR3 protein. This table has over 800 distinct CDR3 sequences, around 23% appearing once. Noted time point: sample taken at primary tumor resection. Tumor, nontumor lung or frozen PBMC supplied whole RNA, sequenced without sorting. The sample consisted of lung tumor tissue, taken at surgery. The receptor was derived from a male donor with early-stage non-small cell lung cancer. The V gene is TRBV27, the J gene TRBJ2-2; TRBD1 agrees at 9 bases. DNA of the CDR3: TGTGCCAGCAGTATAAACAGGGGGCCGAACACCGGGGAGCTGTTTTTT. Translated, it gives CASSINRGPNTGELFF.